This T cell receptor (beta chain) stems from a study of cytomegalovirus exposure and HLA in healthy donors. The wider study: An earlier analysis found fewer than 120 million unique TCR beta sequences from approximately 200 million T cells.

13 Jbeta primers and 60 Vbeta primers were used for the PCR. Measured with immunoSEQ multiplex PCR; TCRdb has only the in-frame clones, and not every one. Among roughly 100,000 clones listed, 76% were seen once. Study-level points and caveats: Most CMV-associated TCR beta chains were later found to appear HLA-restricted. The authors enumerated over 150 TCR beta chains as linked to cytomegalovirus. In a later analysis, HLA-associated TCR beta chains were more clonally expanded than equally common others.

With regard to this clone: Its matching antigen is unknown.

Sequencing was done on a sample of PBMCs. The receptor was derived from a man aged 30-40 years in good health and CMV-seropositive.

DNA for the CDR3: TGTGCCAGCAGCTCCGACAATAATTCACCCCTCCACTTT. It codes for CASSSDNNSPLHF. This rearrangement joins TRBV7-6 to TRBJ1-6; D gene uncertain. Germline loops: CDR1 SGHVS, CDR2 FNYEAQ. This CDR3 has 13 residues. V lost 4 bases, J lost 5 bases, and 6 bases lay in between.